Sequencing of this T cell receptor beta chain was carried out in a study of regulatory T cells in long-lasting Graves disease. Overall study context: Graves' patients who were just diagnosed had used antithyroid drugs for under 3 months.

Construction of TCR beta libraries relied on iRepertoire HTBI primers and on Arm-PCR targeting CDR3 regions. TCRdb reprocessed the multiplex PCR reads via MiXCR and lists one record per CDR3 protein. The sample lists about 470,000 distinct CDR3 sequences, 15% to 20% occurring once. Findings and limits, study-wide: The analysis examined peripheral blood only and excluded thyroid tissue.

Time point given: newly diagnosed GD, antithyroid drugs for less than 3 months. RNA from PBMCs was the source of the TCR library. The sample holds many counts of this clonotype. Its matching antigen is unknown. The sample was also reused in another study, on T cells in Graves' hyperthyroidism and ophthalmopathy. According to that study: HTBI primers were used for first-round RT-PCR of the TCR CDR3.

The source material was peripheral blood mononuclear cells (PBMCs), sampled at new diagnosis, from a patient treated with antithyroid drugs. The TCR sequence derives from a man in his forties with Graves disease.

The CDR3 loop reads CASRGTGFSAGGIGQETQYF. CDR3 bases: TGTGCCAGCAGGGGGACAGGGTTCTCCGCGGGAGGAATCGGTCAAGAGACCCAGTACTTC. This chain joins TRBV12-3 or TRBV12-4 and TRBJ2-5, with D maybe TRBD1 (9 bases). The CDR3 sequence is 20 residues long. The V gene lost 6 bases and the J gene lost 2 bases, with 31 bases spanning the gap.